Following are 14 T cell receptor beta chains from one sample sequenced in a study of blood T cell repertoires in COVID-19. Method: immunoSEQ multiplex PCR; TCRdb's copy keeps in-frame clones and lacks some. This repertoire shows roughly 40,000 clones, approximately 83% found once; its top ten account for more than 5%. Sample: peripheral blood. The receptor set was obtained from a man in his forties with active COVID-19.

This clone was picked up one time. The chain uses TRBV6-5 and TRBJ1-6; possibly TRBD1 for D (5 bases). Trimming shortened V by 9 bases and J by 9 bases, and 21 bases separated the two germline ends. This CDR3 spans 15 amino acids. Germline V lookup: CDR1 MNHEY, CDR2 SVGAGI. CDR3 region: CASLSVRAQGSPLHF. In nucleotides, the CDR3 is TGTGCCAGTCTTTCGGTCAGGGCGCAGGGTTCACCCCTCCACTTT.

This clone was seen more than once but under ten times. V is TRBV19 and J is TRBJ1-2; D possibly corresponds to TRBD1 (5 bases). V lost 5 bases to trimming and J lost 3 bases, with 22 bases between them. The CDR3 runs 17 residues. Germline assignment: CDR1 LNHDA and CDR2 SQIVND (reference sequence). CDR3 sequence (DNA): TGTGCCAGTAGTGAGGAAGGAAAAGGGGCGAAATACTATGGCTACACCTTC. Protein product: CASSEEGKGAKYYGYTF. The entire variable domain, with the rest obtained from reference TRBV19 and TRBJ1-2, is as follows: DGGITQSPKYLFRKEGQNVTLSCEQNLNHDAMYWYRQDPGQGLRLIYYSQIVNDFQKGDIAEGYSVSREKKESFPLTVTSAQKNPTAFYLCASSEEGKGAKYYGYTFGSGTRLTVV.

This clone was counted between two and nine times. V is TRBV27 and J is TRBJ1-5; tentatively, D is TRBD1 (6 bases). V was cut by 6 bases and J by 8 bases, with 17 bases left in between. In germline, CDR1 is MNHEY, CDR2 SMNVEV (reference sequence). The CDR3 consists of 14 residues. DNA of the CDR3: TGTGCCAGCAGACCCAGAGGGGGGGAGAAGCCCCAGCATTTT. Its translation: CASRPRGGEKPQHF.

V gene TRBV6-5 combines with J gene TRBJ2-7, with no clear D. The germline V gene has CDR1 MNHEY and CDR2 SVGAGI. Trimming stripped 4 bases from V and 7 bases from J, with 14 bases between. The CDR3 is 13 amino acids. This chain's CDR3 is CASSSPFEREQYF. The CDR3 nucleotides read TGTGCCAGCAGTTCCCCTTTTGAGAGGGAGCAGTACTTC.

The chain joins TRBV5-6 to TRBJ2-7; 10 bases map to TRBD2. Germline CDR1 and CDR2: SGHDT and YYEEEE. The CDR3 extends over 16 amino acids. J gave up 5 bases and V 4 bases, and 12 bases lay outside the gene matches. Here the CDR3 reads CASSPLASGRLDEQYF. In DNA form, the CDR3 reads TGTGCCAGCAGCCCCCTCGCTAGCGGGAGATTAGACGAGCAGTACTTC.

V is TRBV6-5 and J is TRBJ2-5; D may be TRBD1 (6 bases). CDR1 and CDR2 (germline): MNHEY, SVGAGI. The CDR3 contains 14 residues. The V end was cut by 6 bases, the J end by 4 bases, with 15 bases between. The CDR3 region has the DNA TGTGCCAGCAGAAGGGGGATCGGGGCAGAGACCCAGTACTTC. This gives the protein CASRRGIGAETQYF.

V usage is TRBV6-5 and J usage is TRBJ1-5; D perhaps matches TRBD1 (5 bases). CDR1 and CDR2 from the germline V gene are MNHEY and SVGAGI. Trimming removed 4 bases at V and 6 bases at J, with 10 bases between. This CDR3 has 13 residues. The CDR3 DNA sequence: TGTGCCAGCAGTTCGACAGTAGCTCAGCCCCAGCATTTT. Translated, it gives CASSSTVAQPQHF.

The chain recombines TRBV2 with TRBJ2-5; TRBD2 agrees at 11 bases. This CDR3 contains 14 residues. Germline values: CDR1 SNHLY, CDR2 FYNNEI. J was trimmed by 5 bases and V by 5 bases; bases with no gene match: 4. CDR3 nucleotides: TGTGCCAGCAGTCCACGGACTAGCGGGGAGACCCAGTACTTC. It codes for CASSPRTSGETQYF.

The CDR3 region has the DNA TGTGCCAGCAGTTTTACAGGAGGGGTACAGCCCCAGCATTTT. It encodes CASSFTGGVQPQHF. V gene TRBV28 combines with J gene TRBJ1-5, with TRBD1 as a possible D gene (5 bases). CDR3 size: 14 residues. With 3 bases removed from V and 7 bases from J, the gap between germline ends came to 13 bases. Per the germline V gene, CDR1 is MDHEN and CDR2 is SYDVKM.

J is TRBJ1-2 and V is TRBV27; D gene unclear. Germline values: CDR1 MNHEY, CDR2 SMNVEV (reference sequence). The CDR3 totals 12 residues. The V and J ends lost 4 bases and 7 bases respectively, with 10 bases between them. CDR3 region: CASSSKPGGYTF. CDR3 bases: TGTGCCAGCAGTTCGAAGCCGGGTGGCTACACCTTC.

The chain employs TRBV23-1 and TRBJ2-1; TRBD2 matches at 16 bases. TRBV23-1 is filed as an ORF, its function uncertain. The CDR3 totals 20 residues. The V and J ends lost 4 bases and 3 bases, in that order; junction bases with no gene match: 12. This CDR3 is CASSPSPGTSGRAIYNEQFF. Written as DNA, the CDR3 is TGCGCCAGCAGTCCTAGCCCCGGGACTAGCGGGAGGGCCATCTACAATGAGCAGTTCTTC.

J is TRBJ1-5 and V is TRBV7-2, with TRBD1 matching 8 bases. The germline gives CDR1 SGHTA, CDR2 FQGNSA. V was pared by 6 bases and J by 7 bases, with 17 bases of the junction left unmatched. The CDR3 extends over 17 amino acids. The CDR3 here is CASSYKPGQGRRQPQHF. The CDR3 DNA sequence: TGTGCCAGCAGTTATAAGCCCGGACAGGGAAGACGCCAGCCCCAGCATTTT.

In DNA form, the CDR3 reads TGTGCCAGCAGCAAAGGCGGCAGAAGGCACACTGAAGCTTTCTTT. Amino acids: CASSKGGRRHTEAFF. The chain recombines TRBV21-1 with TRBJ1-1. TRBV21-1 is shown as a pseudogene. CDR3 length equals 15 residues.

The J gene is TRBJ1-4, the V gene TRBV18; TRBD1 agrees at 10 bases. CDR3 size: 15 residues. V trimming: 3 bases; J trimming: 7 bases; junction bases outside the gene matches: 5. Germline assignment: CDR1 KGHSH and CDR2 LQKENI. The CDR3 protein is CASSPRQGAGEKLFF. The CDR3, as DNA: TGTGCCAGCTCACCTAGACAGGGGGCCGGTGAAAAACTGTTTTTT. The full variable domain, rest sourced from reference TRBV18 and TRBJ1-4, is NAGVMQNPRHLVRRRGQEARLRCSPMKGHSHVYWYRQLPEEGLKFMVYLQKENIIDESGMPKERFSAEFPKEGPSILRIQQVVRGDSAAYFCASSPRQGAGEKLFFGSGTQLSVL.